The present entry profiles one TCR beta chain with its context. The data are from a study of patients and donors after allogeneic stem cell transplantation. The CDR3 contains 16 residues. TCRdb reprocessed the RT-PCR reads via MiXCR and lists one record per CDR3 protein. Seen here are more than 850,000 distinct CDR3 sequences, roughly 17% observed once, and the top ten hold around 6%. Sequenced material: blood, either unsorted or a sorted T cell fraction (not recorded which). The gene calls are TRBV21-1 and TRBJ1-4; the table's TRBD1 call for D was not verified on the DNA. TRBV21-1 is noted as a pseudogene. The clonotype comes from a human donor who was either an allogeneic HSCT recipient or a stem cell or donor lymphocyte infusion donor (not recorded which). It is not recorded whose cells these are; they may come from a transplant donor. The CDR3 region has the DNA TGTGCCAGCAGTTCCATGGCGACGGGAAGAGAAGAAAAACTGTTTTTT. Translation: CASSSMATGREEKLFF.